The clone carrying this TCR beta chain has just a few counts. Germline V gives CDR1 SEHNR, CDR2 FQNEAQ (reference sequence). Trimming removed 6 bases at V and 1 base at J, with 10 bases between. The CDR3 runs 14 residues. This sample was included in a study of T-cell memory formation after mild COVID-19. MiXCR, applied by TCRdb to the 5' RACE reads, yields one record per CDR3 protein. The table has 170,000 or so distinct CDR3 sequences, 20% to 25% seen once. This receptor was taken from an adult woman who had mild COVID-19 (a few samples of this study predate the infection). Cell type and time point are not known. Source material: PBMCs or a T cell subset sorted from them (not recorded which). The V call is TRBV7-9, the J call TRBJ2-1, with D hard to call. CDR3 loop: CASRSAESYNEQFF. Here the CDR3 DNA reads TGTGCCAGCAGATCCGCCGAGTCCTACAATGAGCAGTTCTTC. Full variable domain (remainder filled in from reference TRBV7-9 and TRBJ2-1): DTGVSQNPRHKITKRGQNVTFRCDPISEHNRLYWYRQTLGQGPEFLTYFQNEAQLEKSRLLSDRFSAERPKGSFSTLEIQRTEQGDSAMYLCASRSAESYNEQFFGPGTRLTVL.